This T cell receptor beta chain was retrieved from a study of metastatic and nonmetastatic thyroid tumors. V gave up 1 base and J gave up 4 bases, with 11 bases separating them. CDR1 is DFQATT, CDR2 SNEGSKA, per germline (reference sequence). This CDR3 spans 14 amino acids. All patients reached thyroid surgery having received no treatment beforehand. Per the study methods: Clinicopathological groups supplied CDR3 differences that were used to build a distant-metastasis classifier for papillary thyroid cancer. With MiXCR, TCRdb reprocessed the PCR reads. None of the V and J calls come from the authors' own analysis; TCRdb made them. The sample shows 45,000 to 50,000 clones, 20% to 25% of them seen only once.

The sequencing sample was made of blood. The TCR comes from a male donor with papillary thyroid cancer or a benign thyroid nodule (not recorded which). Some clones in this sample may be carry-over from other donors' samples. This chain uses TRBV20-1 with TRBJ1-3; D is unresolved. The CDR3 loop is CSARAGGVGNTIYF. The CDR3 DNA reads TGCAGTGCTAGAGCTGGTGGGGTGGGAAACACCATATATTTT.